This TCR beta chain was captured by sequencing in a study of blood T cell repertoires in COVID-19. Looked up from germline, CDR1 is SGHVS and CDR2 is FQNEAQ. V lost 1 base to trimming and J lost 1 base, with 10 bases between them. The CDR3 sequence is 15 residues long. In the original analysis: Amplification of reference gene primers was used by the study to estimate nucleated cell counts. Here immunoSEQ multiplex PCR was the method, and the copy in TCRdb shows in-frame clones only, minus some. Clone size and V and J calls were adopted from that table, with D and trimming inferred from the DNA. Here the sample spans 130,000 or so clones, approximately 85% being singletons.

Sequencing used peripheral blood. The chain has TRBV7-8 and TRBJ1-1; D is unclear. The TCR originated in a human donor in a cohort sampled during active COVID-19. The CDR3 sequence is CASSLVARSNTEAFF. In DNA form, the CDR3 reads TGTGCCAGCAGCTTAGTCGCCAGATCGAACACTGAAGCTTTCTTT.